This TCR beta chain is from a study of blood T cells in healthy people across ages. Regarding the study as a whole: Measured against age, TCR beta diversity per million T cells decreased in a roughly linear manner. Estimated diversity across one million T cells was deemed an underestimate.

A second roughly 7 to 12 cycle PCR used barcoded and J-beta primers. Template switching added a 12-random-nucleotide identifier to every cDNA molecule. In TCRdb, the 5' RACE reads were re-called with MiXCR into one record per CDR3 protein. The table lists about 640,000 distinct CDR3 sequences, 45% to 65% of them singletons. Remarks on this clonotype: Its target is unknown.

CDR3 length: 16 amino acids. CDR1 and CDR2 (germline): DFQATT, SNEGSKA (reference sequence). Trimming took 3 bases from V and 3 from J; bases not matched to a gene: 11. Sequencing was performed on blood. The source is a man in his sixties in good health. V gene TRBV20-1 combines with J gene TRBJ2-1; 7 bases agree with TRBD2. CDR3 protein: CSASRLAEAGYNEQFF. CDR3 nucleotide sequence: TGCAGTGCTAGCCGGCTAGCGGAAGCTGGCTACAATGAGCAGTTCTTC.